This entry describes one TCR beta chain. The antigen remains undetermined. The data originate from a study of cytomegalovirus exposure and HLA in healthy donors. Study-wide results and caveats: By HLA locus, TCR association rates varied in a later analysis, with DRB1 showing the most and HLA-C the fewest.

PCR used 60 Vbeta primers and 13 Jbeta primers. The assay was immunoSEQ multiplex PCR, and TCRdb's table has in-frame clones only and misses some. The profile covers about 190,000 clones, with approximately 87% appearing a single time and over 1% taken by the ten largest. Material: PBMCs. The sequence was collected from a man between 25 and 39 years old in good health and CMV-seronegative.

The CDR3 region is CASSFGVYEQYF. The CDR3 DNA sequence: TGTGCCAGCAGTTTCGGAGTCTACGAGCAGTACTTC. This chain connects TRBV28 to TRBJ2-7; D ambiguous. Germline V lookup: CDR1 MDHEN, CDR2 SYDVKM. Trimming removed 3 bases at V and 3 bases at J, with 6 bases between. The CDR3 spans 12 residues. Together with reference TRBV28 and TRBJ2-7, the CDR3 gives the full variable domain: DVKVTQSSRYLVKRTGEKVFLECVQDMDHENMFWYRQDPGLGLRLIYFSYDVKMKEKGDIPEGYSVSREKKERFSLILESASTNQTSMYLCASSFGVYEQYFGPGTRLTVT.